The sample holds many counts of the clone carrying this T cell receptor (beta chain). Its antigen is undetermined. This record belongs to a study of identical twins. Regarding the study as a whole: Cord blood beta clonotypes that were abundant carried fewer insertions, and memory repertoires showed no such trend.

TCRdb ran MiXCR on the 5' RACE reads and lists one entry per CDR3 protein. The sample contains around 140,000 distinct CDR3 sequences, 3.5% of which appear only once. This TCR was sampled from a man in his late teens or twenties in good health. Source material: memory T cells sorted from blood.

The CDR3 nucleotides are TGTGCCAGCAGCTTAGCGGGAGAACGGGGTGAGCAGTTCTTC. Amino acids: CASSLAGERGEQFF. The chain combines TRBV7-6 with TRBJ2-1, with TRBD2 as a possible D gene (5 bases). The CDR3 consists of 14 residues. Germline V gene lookup returns CDR1 SGHVS and CDR2 FNYEAQ. V lost 0 bases and J 9 bases, leaving 12 bases between the germline ends.